This T cell receptor beta chain came from a study of T cell changes during pregnancy in multiple sclerosis (dated by TCRdb to about 2019). A note on the overall study: Changes in the T cell repertoire over the course of pregnancy were examined in this study in women with multiple sclerosis.

This clone was recorded only once. No antigen is known for it. Base quality data are lacking; no much larger clone is found one base away. Spanning cysteine to phenylalanine, the CDR3 consists of 15 amino acids. Only the CDR3 part of the read is kept: 45 bases, read in frame from the first base. V is pruned by 6 bases and J by 3 bases, leaving 11 bases of the junction without a gene match. CDR1 is given as LNHDA and CDR2 as SQIVND, both from the germline V gene (reference sequence). The library was prepared using the immunoSEQ multiplex PCR assay. This is the immuneACCESS table as TCRdb keeps it, with only in-frame sequences that have V and J called. A part of the clones is gone; compared with another copy, unresolved V genes explain less than half, and the rest is unexplained. The sample yields approximately 30,000 clones; nearly 90% were counted once. The ten largest clones take up roughly 0.79% of the sample.

This clonotype originated in a female donor with multiple sclerosis, enrolled in a pregnancy study. The sequences come from CD4+ T cells from peripheral blood mononuclear cells, collected in the second trimester of pregnancy. The sequence links TRBV19 to TRBJ2-7, and TRBD1 matches 7 of the central bases. The CDR3 region: CASSLSGTAYYEQYF. The nucleotides are TGTGCCAGTAGCCTCTCCGGGACAGCCTACTACGAGCAGTACTTC.